This TCR beta chain was recorded in a study of cytomegalovirus exposure and HLA in healthy donors. Study information: A preliminary data release comprised roughly 80 million unique TCRs obtained from HLA-typed donors. Findings and limits, study-wide: Earlier analysis found most TCR beta V segments productive about 87% or about 30% of the time.

Trimming removed 5 bases from V and 7 bases from J, with 15 bases in between. There are 15 residues in the CDR3. Germline lookup yields CDR1 MDHEN and CDR2 SYDVKM. The PCR had 60 Vbeta and 13 Jbeta primers. Repertoires were generated with immunoSEQ multiplex PCR, while TCRdb's copy carries only in-frame clones and drops some. The data contain about 100,000 clones, around 76% of them singletons. On this clone: Antigen unknown.

The chain employs TRBV28 and TRBJ1-6, with D unresolved. Specimen: PBMCs. This receptor was identified in a man aged 35-49 years in good health and CMV-seropositive. The CDR3 DNA follows: TGTGCCAGCAGTGGCCTCGAGGTTAGCAATTCACCCCTCCACTTT. Protein: CASSGLEVSNSPLHF.